A selection of T cell receptor beta chains follows, all from one sample in a study of Ad26.COV2.S vaccination and SARS-CoV-2 variants. Profiling relied on immunoSEQ multiplex PCR, and the TCRdb table lists in-frame clones only, not all of them. This sample carries under 300,000 clones, roughly 89% of them seen once, and the ten largest clones take roughly 3%. Sample: peripheral blood, taken in a trial of Ad26.COV2.S vaccine versus placebo. The origin of the receptors is a person between 18 and 60 years old who received the Ad26.COV2.S COVID-19 vaccine or a placebo. Both conserved end residues are part of each CDR3. A D gene is named only where the DNA matches it firmly. Clone size is given for some rows only: seen once, a few or many times, or a class if the clone is expanded.

abundance: NA; j_gene: TRBJ2-5; d_gene: TRBD1; len: 16; v_gene: TRBV18; CDR3nt: TGTGCCAGCTCACCTCTTGTGGGACAGGGCCCCCTGGCCCAGTACTTC; CDR3aa: CASSPLVGQGPLAQYF
abundance: NA; j_gene: TRBJ2-3; d_gene: NA; len: 11; v_gene: TRBV18; CDR3nt: TGTGCCAGCTCACCAATGGATACGCAGTATTTT; CDR3aa: CASSPMDTQYF
abundance: NA; j_gene: TRBJ2-5; d_gene: NA; len: 13; v_gene: TRBV9; CDR3nt: TGTGCCAGCAGCGTGTCTTTCCAAGAGACCCAGTACTTC; CDR3aa: CASSVSFQETQYF
abundance: NA; j_gene: TRBJ2-2; d_gene: NA; len: 15; v_gene: TRBV5-1; CDR3nt: TGCGCCAGCCGAGAGAGGGCCTCGAACACCGGGGAGCTGTTTTTT; CDR3aa: CASRERASNTGELFF
abundance: NA; j_gene: TRBJ2-5; d_gene: NA; len: 15; v_gene: TRBV5-6; CDR3nt: TGTGCCAGCATTTCGCTTCGGGGAAACCAAGAGACCCAGTACTTC; CDR3aa: CASISLRGNQETQYF
abundance: NA; j_gene: TRBJ2-7; d_gene: NA; len: 12; v_gene: TRBV5-6; CDR3nt: TGTGCCAGCAGCTTATGGTCCTACGAGCAGTACTTC; CDR3aa: CASSLWSYEQYF
abundance: NA; j_gene: TRBJ1-3; d_gene: NA; len: 17; v_gene: TRBV6-2/TRBV6-3; CDR3nt: TGTGCCAGCAGTGGGCCACAGGCCTACTTCTCTGGAAACACCATATATTTT; CDR3aa: CASSGPQAYFSGNTIYF
abundance: NA; j_gene: TRBJ2-3; d_gene: TRBD2; len: 18; v_gene: TRBV7-3; CDR3nt: TGTGCCAGCAGCTTAACTCCCCCTAGCGGACCTAGCACAGATACGCAGTATTTT; CDR3aa: CASSLTPPSGPSTDTQYF
abundance: NA; j_gene: TRBJ1-2; d_gene: TRBD1; len: 15; v_gene: TRBV7-9; CDR3nt: TGTGCCAGCAGCCCCATGGACAGGGAGGACTATGGCTACACCTTC; CDR3aa: CASSPMDREDYGYTF
abundance: NA; j_gene: TRBJ2-2; d_gene: NA; len: 13; v_gene: TRBV27; CDR3nt: TGTGCCAGCAGTTTAAGGGCTACCGGGGAGCTGTTTTTT; CDR3aa: CASSLRATGELFF
abundance: NA; j_gene: TRBJ2-7; d_gene: NA; len: 14; v_gene: TRBV10-1; CDR3nt: TGCGCCAGCAGTGAGTCGGCAGGGACCCACGAGCAGTACTTC; CDR3aa: CASSESAGTHEQYF
abundance: NA; j_gene: TRBJ1-6; d_gene: NA; len: 15; v_gene: TRBV5-4; CDR3nt: TGTGCCAGCTATCCGAGAGGGGCCTATAATTCACCCCTCCACTTT; CDR3aa: CASYPRGAYNSPLHF
abundance: NA; j_gene: TRBJ1-2; d_gene: NA; len: 14; v_gene: TRBV19; CDR3nt: TGTGCCAGTAGTATAGCCAACACTGACTATGGCTACACCTTC; CDR3aa: CASSIANTDYGYTF
abundance: NA; j_gene: TRBJ2-1; d_gene: NA; len: 13; v_gene: TRBV7-3; CDR3nt: TGTGCCACCTCTTCCAACCCGACCCATGAGCAGTTCTTC; CDR3aa: CATSSNPTHEQFF
abundance: NA; j_gene: TRBJ1-4; d_gene: NA; len: 15; v_gene: TRBV4-1; CDR3nt: TGCGCCAGCAGCTTTCGACAGAGTCAAACTGAAAAACTGTTTTTT; CDR3aa: CASSFRQSQTEKLFF
abundance: NA; j_gene: TRBJ2-5; d_gene: TRBD1; len: 16; v_gene: TRBV5-1; CDR3nt: TGCGCCAGCAGCTTGGGGGACAGGGGGCCGGGAGAGACCCAGTACTTC; CDR3aa: CASSLGDRGPGETQYF
abundance: NA; j_gene: TRBJ2-3; d_gene: TRBD2; len: 15; v_gene: TRBV6-5; CDR3nt: TGTGCCAGCAGTTTCCGACTAGCGGCATCGGATACGCAGTATTTT; CDR3aa: CASSFRLAASDTQYF
abundance: NA; j_gene: TRBJ1-1; d_gene: NA; len: 13; v_gene: TRBV7-2; CDR3nt: TGTGCCAGCAGCTTACGGGCGAACACTGAAGCTTTCTTT; CDR3aa: CASSLRANTEAFF
abundance: few; j_gene: TRBJ1-2; d_gene: NA; len: 14; v_gene: TRBV6-2/TRBV6-3; CDR3nt: TGTGCCAGCAGCTCGACGTCGGCTAACTATGGCTACACCTTC; CDR3aa: CASSSTSANYGYTF
abundance: NA; j_gene: TRBJ1-3; d_gene: TRBD1; len: 18; v_gene: TRBV24-1; CDR3nt: TGTGCCACCAGTCCGGGACAGGGGGCCTCCAGCTCTGGAAACACCATATATTTT; CDR3aa: CATSPGQGASSSGNTIYF
abundance: NA; j_gene: TRBJ2-1; d_gene: TRBD1; len: 15; v_gene: TRBV7-2; CDR3nt: TGTGCCAGCAGCCAGGGACAGATCTCCTACAATGAGCAGTTCTTC; CDR3aa: CASSQGQISYNEQFF
abundance: few; j_gene: TRBJ1-1; d_gene: TRBD1; len: 14; v_gene: TRBV6-1; CDR3nt: TGTGCCAGCAGTGAGGACAGGGGGAACACTGAAGCTTTCTTT; CDR3aa: CASSEDRGNTEAFF
abundance: NA; j_gene: TRBJ2-3; d_gene: TRBD2; len: 17; v_gene: TRBV6-2/TRBV6-3; CDR3nt: TGTGCCAGCAGTTCCAGAGGTAGCGGGAGGGCCGGGAATACGCAGTATTTT; CDR3aa: CASSSRGSGRAGNTQYF
abundance: NA; j_gene: TRBJ2-1; d_gene: TRBD2; len: 15; v_gene: TRBV11-3; CDR3nt: TGTGCCAGCAGCCCCGGACTAGCGGTTAGTAATGAGCAGTTCTTC; CDR3aa: CASSPGLAVSNEQFF
abundance: NA; j_gene: TRBJ2-3; d_gene: TRBD1; len: 15; v_gene: TRBV7-3; CDR3nt: TGTGCCAGCAGCTTAAGATGGGACAGACCAGATACGCAGTATTTT; CDR3aa: CASSLRWDRPDTQYF
abundance: NA; j_gene: TRBJ2-1; d_gene: TRBD2; len: 17; v_gene: TRBV5-1; CDR3nt: TGCGCCAGCAGCTTGCTAGCGGGAGTAGGCCCCTACAATGAGCAGTTCTTC; CDR3aa: CASSLLAGVGPYNEQFF
abundance: NA; j_gene: TRBJ2-1; d_gene: NA; len: 12; v_gene: TRBV4-2; CDR3nt: TGTGCCAGCAGCCAAGTAGGGGGGGAGCAGTTCTTC; CDR3aa: CASSQVGGEQFF
abundance: NA; j_gene: TRBJ2-3; d_gene: TRBD2; len: 15; v_gene: TRBV27; CDR3nt: TGTGCCAGCAGTTTAATAGCGGGAGGGCCCGATACGCAGTATTTT; CDR3aa: CASSLIAGGPDTQYF
abundance: NA; j_gene: TRBJ1-1; d_gene: NA; len: 18; v_gene: TRBV5-4; CDR3nt: TGTGCCAGCAGCTCCAGAAAGCGGGGGATAGGGGTGGGCACTGAAGCTTTCTTT; CDR3aa: CASSSRKRGIGVGTEAFF
abundance: NA; j_gene: TRBJ1-1; d_gene: NA; len: 15; v_gene: TRBV13; CDR3nt: TGTGCCAGCAGCCCATCCTACAGGGCGAACACTGAAGCTTTCTTT; CDR3aa: CASSPSYRANTEAFF
abundance: NA; j_gene: TRBJ2-5; d_gene: NA; len: 15; v_gene: TRBV6-1; CDR3nt: TGTGCCAGCAGTCCCTTCGGGGCGATGGCAGAGACCCAGTACTTC; CDR3aa: CASSPFGAMAETQYF
abundance: NA; j_gene: TRBJ2-5; d_gene: NA; len: 14; v_gene: TRBV7-2; CDR3nt: TGTGCCAGCAGGACATCAGGGGCGGGAGAGACCCAGTACTTC; CDR3aa: CASRTSGAGETQYF
abundance: once; j_gene: TRBJ2-1; d_gene: NA; len: 13; v_gene: TRBV4-1; CDR3nt: TGCGCCAGCAGCTTCTTTGGAGGGGCTGAGCAGTTCTTC; CDR3aa: CASSFFGGAEQFF
abundance: NA; j_gene: TRBJ1-2; d_gene: NA; len: 13; v_gene: TRBV6-1; CDR3nt: TGTGCCAGCAGTGAAGGTCCCCTGGGTGGCTACACCTTC; CDR3aa: CASSEGPLGGYTF
abundance: NA; j_gene: TRBJ1-3; d_gene: NA; len: 15; v_gene: TRBV5-4; CDR3nt: TGTGCCAGCAGCCAAGACAGGAGCTCTGGAAACACCATATATTTT; CDR3aa: CASSQDRSSGNTIYF
abundance: NA; j_gene: TRBJ2-2; d_gene: TRBD1; len: 15; v_gene: TRBV19; CDR3nt: TGTGCCAGTAGTGACACAGGGGGAGCGCCCGGGGAGCTGTTTTTT; CDR3aa: CASSDTGGAPGELFF
abundance: NA; j_gene: TRBJ1-2; d_gene: TRBD1; len: 15; v_gene: TRBV4-2; CDR3nt: TGTGCCAGCAGCCATAGACAGGGGGCAGGCTATGGCTACACCTTC; CDR3aa: CASSHRQGAGYGYTF
abundance: NA; j_gene: TRBJ1-3; d_gene: NA; len: 12; v_gene: TRBV12-3/TRBV12-4; CDR3nt: TGTGCCAGCAGCCAGACATACTACACCATATATTTT; CDR3aa: CASSQTYYTIYF
abundance: NA; j_gene: TRBJ2-7; d_gene: NA; len: 11; v_gene: TRBV5-7; CDR3nt: TGTGCCAGCAGCTACTCCTACGAGCAGTACTTC; CDR3aa: CASSYSYEQYF
abundance: NA; j_gene: TRBJ2-2; d_gene: NA; len: 16; v_gene: TRBV6-5; CDR3nt: TGTGCCAGCAGTTACTCGCGGCCAGCAACAGGCTGGGAGCTGTTTTTT; CDR3aa: CASSYSRPATGWELFF